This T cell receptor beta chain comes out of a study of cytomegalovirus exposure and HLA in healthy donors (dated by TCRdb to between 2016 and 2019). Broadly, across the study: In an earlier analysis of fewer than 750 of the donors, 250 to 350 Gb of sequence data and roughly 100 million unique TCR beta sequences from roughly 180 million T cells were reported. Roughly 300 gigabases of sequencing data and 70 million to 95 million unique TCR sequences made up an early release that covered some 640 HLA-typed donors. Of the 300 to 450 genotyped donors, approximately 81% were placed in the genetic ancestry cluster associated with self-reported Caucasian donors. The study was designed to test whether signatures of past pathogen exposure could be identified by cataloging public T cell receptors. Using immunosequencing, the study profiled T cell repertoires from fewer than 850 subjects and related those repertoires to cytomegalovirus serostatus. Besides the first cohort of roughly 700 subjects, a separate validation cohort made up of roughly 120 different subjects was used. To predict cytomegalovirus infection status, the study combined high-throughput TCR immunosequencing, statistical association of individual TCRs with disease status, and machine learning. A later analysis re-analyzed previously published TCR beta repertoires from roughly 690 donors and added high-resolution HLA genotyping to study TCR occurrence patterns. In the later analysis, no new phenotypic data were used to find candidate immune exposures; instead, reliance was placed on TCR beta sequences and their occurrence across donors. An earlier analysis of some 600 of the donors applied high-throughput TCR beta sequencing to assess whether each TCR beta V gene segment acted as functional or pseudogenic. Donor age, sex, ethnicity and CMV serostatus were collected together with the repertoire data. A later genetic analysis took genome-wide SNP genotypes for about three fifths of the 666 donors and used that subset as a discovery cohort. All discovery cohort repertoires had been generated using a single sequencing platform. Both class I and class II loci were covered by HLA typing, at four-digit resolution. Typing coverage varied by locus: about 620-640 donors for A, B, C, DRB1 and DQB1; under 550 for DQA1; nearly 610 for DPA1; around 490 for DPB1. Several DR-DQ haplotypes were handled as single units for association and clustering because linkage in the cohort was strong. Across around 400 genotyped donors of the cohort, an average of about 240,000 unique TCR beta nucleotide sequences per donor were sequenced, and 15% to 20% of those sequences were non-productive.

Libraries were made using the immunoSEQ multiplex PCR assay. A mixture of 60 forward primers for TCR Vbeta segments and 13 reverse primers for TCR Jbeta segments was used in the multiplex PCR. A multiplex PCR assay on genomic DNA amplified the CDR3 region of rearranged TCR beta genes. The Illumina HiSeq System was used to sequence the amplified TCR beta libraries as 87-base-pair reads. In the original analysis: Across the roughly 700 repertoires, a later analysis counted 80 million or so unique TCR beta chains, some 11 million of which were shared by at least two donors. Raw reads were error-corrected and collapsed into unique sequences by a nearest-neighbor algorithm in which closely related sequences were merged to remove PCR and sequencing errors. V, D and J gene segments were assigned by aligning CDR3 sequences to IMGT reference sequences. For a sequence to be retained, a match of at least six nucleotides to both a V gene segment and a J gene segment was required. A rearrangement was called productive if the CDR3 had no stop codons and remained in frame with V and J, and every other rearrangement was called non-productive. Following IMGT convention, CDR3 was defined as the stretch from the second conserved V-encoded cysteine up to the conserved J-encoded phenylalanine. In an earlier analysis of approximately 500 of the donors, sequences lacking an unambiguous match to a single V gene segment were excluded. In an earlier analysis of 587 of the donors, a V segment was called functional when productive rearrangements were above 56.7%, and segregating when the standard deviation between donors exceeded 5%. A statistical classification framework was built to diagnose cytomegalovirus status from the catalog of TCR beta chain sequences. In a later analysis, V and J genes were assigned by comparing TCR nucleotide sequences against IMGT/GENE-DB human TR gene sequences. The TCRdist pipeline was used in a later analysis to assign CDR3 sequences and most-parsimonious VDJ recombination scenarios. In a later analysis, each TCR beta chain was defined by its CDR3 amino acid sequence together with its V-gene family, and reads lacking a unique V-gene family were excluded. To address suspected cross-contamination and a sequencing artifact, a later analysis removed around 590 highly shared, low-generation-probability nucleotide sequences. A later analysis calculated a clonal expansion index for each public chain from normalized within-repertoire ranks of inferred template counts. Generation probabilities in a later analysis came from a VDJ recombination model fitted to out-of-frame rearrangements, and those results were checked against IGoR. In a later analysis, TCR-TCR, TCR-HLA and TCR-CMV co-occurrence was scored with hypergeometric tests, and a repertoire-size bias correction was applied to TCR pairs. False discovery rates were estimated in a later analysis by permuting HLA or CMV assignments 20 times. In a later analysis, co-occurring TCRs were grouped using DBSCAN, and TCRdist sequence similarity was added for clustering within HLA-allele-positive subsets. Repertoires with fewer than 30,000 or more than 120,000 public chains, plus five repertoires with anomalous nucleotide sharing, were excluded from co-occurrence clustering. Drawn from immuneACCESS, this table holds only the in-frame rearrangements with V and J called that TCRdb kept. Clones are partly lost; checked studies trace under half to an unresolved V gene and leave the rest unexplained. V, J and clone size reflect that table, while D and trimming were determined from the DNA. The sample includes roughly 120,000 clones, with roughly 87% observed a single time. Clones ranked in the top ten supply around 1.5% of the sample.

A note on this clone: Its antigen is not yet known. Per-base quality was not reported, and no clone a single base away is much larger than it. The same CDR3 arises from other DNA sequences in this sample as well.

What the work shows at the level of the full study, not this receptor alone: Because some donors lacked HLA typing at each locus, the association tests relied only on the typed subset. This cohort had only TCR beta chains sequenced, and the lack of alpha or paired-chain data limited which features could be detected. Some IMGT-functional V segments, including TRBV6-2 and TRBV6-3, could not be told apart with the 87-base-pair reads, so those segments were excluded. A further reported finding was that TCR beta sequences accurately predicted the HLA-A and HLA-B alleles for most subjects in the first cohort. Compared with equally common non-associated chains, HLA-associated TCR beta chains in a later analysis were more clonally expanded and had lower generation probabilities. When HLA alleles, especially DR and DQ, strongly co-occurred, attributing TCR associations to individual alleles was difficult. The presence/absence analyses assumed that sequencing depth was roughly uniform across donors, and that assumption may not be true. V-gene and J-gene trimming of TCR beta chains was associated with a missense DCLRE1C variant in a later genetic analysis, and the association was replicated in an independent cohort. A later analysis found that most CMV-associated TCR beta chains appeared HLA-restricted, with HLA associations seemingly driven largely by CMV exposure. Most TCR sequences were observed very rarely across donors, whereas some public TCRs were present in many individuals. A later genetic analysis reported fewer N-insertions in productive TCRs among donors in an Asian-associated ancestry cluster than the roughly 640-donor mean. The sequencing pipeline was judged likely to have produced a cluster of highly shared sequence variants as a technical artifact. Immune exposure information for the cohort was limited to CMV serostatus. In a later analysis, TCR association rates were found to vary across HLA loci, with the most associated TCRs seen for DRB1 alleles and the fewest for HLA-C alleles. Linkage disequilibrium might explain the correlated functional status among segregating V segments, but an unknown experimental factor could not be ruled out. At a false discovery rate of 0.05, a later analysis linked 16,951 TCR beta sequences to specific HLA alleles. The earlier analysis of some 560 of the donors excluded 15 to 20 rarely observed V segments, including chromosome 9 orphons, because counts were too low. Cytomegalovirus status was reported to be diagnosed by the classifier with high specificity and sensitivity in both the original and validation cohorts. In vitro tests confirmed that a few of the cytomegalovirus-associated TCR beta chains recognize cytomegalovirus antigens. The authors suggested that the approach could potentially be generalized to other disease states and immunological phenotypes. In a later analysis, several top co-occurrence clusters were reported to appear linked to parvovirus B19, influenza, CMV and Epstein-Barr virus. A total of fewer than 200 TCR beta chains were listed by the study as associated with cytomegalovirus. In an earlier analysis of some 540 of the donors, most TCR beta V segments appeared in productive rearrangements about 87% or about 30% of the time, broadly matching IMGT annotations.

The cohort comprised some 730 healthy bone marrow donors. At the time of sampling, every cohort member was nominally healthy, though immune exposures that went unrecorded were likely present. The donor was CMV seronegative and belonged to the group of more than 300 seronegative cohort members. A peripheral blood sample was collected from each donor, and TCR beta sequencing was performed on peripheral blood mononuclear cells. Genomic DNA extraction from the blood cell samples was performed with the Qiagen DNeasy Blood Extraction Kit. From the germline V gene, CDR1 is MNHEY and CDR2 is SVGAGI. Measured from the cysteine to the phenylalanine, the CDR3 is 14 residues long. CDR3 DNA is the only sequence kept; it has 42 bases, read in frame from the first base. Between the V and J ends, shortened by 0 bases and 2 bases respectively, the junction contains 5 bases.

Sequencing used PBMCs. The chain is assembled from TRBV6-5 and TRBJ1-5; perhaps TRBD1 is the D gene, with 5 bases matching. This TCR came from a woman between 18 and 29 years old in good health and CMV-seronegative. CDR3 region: CASSYSRGNQPQHF. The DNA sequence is TGTGCCAGCAGTTACTCCAGGGGCAATCAGCCCCAGCATTTT.